These T cell receptor beta chains were read from a single sample in a study of T cells in Graves' hyperthyroidism and ophthalmopathy. In TCRdb, the multiplex PCR reads were re-called with MiXCR into one record per CDR3 protein. The sample shows about 660,000 distinct CDR3 sequences, approximately 42% of them seen only once. Material: peripheral blood or thyroid tissue (not recorded which). The receptors derive from an adult man with Graves' disease, either hyperthyroidism or ophthalmopathy (not recorded which). Both conserved end residues are trimmed from each CDR3.

>TRBV7-8
ASSFRRSQETQY
>TRBV7-9
ASSPRQGVHEAF
>TRBV29-1
SASFSGPYEQY
>TRBV7-4
ASSLGGWGGYEQF
>TRBV5-1
ASSEGQGGTGELF
>TRBV6-1
ASRTEGRGPYEQY
>TRBV20-1
SATSGFSGYT
>TRBV7-2
ASSLLGINTGELF
>TRBV20-1
SASPGDFSGEDEQY
>TRBV5-6
ASSLGTGYTEAF
>TRBV7-2
AWRNEADSSYEQY
>TRBV5-1
ASSPDRGLANYGYT
>TRBV24-1
ATASTGELF
>TRBV14
ASSQGFSLEETQY
>TRBV10-3
AISVDPHGYGYT
>TRBV20-1
SAREAKGATNEAF
>TRBV20-1
SAHQGAYGYT
>TRBV7-4
ASSVATGDTQY
>TRBV6-5
ASRSLGSGNTIY
>TRBV25-1
ASSESFRGGDGYT
>TRBV25-1
ASSPMTGGNQPQH
>TRBV7-9
ASSLEGVVSYEQY
>TRBV19
ASSIGQGGAYGYT
>TRBV11-2
ASSTQLGQY
>TRBV25-1
ASSFSGPVETQH
>TRBV7-2
ASSLEYGGGGLETQY
>TRBV19
ASSSGRLT
>TRBV5-4
ASSIPGQGVYGYT
>TRBV7-3
ASSLRPGAENYGYT
>TRBV19
ASSRNTGTGGLNEKLF
>TRBV9
ASSVSGSGQPQH
>TRBV7-2
ASSYSLTATYEQY
>TRBV29-1
SSEQGAIYGYT
>TRBV9
ASSVAWGIQETQY
>TRBV12-3/TRBV12-4
ASMDTYSYEQY
>TRBV7-2
ASSWLAEQDNEQY
>TRBV9
ASSPWTSGAQETQY
>TRBV12-3/TRBV12-4
ASSPSTGGEKLF
>TRBV25-1
ASSPGRTSGYEQY
>TRBV29-1
SASTESNYGYT
>TRBV15
ATGSRDRNTGELF
>TRBV24-1
ATSDLRGATTETQY
>TRBV7-2
ASSRDRALGGYT
>TRBV11-3
ASSFRPGTGGGLGNQPQH
>TRBV7-2
ASSAGGCSYEQY
>TRBV12-3/TRBV12-4
ASSLAQGTGYT
>TRBV29-1
SVEVEGALSPLH
>TRBV7-2
ASSLARGAEQY
>TRBV5-4
ASSLEAGYEQY
>TRBV15
ATSPGGSRAGELF
>TRBV6-5
ASSYSGGKNSPLH
>TRBV19
ACSIDRETQY
>TRBV29-1
SSPGTDYGYT
>TRBV7-6
ASSLAMGQSYEQY
>TRBV20-1
SASRSVGQPQH
>TRBV5-6
ASSTDRGVPYGYT
>TRBV10-3
AISEGDRGYT
>TRBV7-8
ASSLRARGAPYNSPLH
>TRBV12-3/TRBV12-4
ASSFLVGETQY